A selection of T cell receptor beta chains follows, all from one sample in a study of cytomegalovirus exposure and HLA in healthy donors. The repertoire was sequenced with immunoSEQ multiplex PCR; TCRdb's copy has only in-frame clones and lacks some. This table has fewer than 140,000 clones, roughly 80% appearing once. Material: PBMCs. The receptors shown here come from a man in his fifties or sixties in good health and CMV-seronegative. CDR3s include the opening cysteine and the closing phenylalanine or tryptophan. Fields, in order: V gene, D gene, J gene, clone size, CDR3 DNA, CDR3 protein. The D gene is left open where the match is weak. Expanded clones are given a class, and other clones once, few, many or no size at all.

>TRBV7-9|-|TRBJ2-1|-
TGTGCCAGCAGCTTAGAGGAGAACAATGAGCAGTTCTTC
CASSLEENNEQFF
>TRBV6-6|-|TRBJ1-2|few
TGTGCCAGCAGTCTTGACAGGAATGGCTACACCTTC
CASSLDRNGYTF
>TRBV7-2|TRBD2|TRBJ2-1|-
TGTGCCAGCAGCTTACGATTTAGCGGGGGTGAGCAGTTCTTC
CASSLRFSGGEQFF
>TRBV5-1|-|TRBJ1-1|-
TGCGCCAGCAGCCCTCGACAGGTGAACACTGAAGCTTTCTTT
CASSPRQVNTEAFF
>TRBV7-9|-|TRBJ1-1|-
TGTGCCAGCAGCTCCATACAGGGACCCACTGAAGCTTTCTTT
CASSSIQGPTEAFF
>TRBV5-1|TRBD1|TRBJ2-5|-
TGCGCCAGCCGCCGACGCCCTCCGGGACAGGGGGCAAGGGAGACCCAGTACTTC
CASRRRPPGQGARETQYF
>TRBV7-2|-|TRBJ2-7|-
TGTGCCAGCAGCCGAAAGGGGGACACCGCCTACGAGCAGTACTTC
CASSRKGDTAYEQYF
>TRBV7-9|-|TRBJ1-4|-
TGTGCCAGCAGCTCCGCGCGGGCGACAACTAATGAAAAACTGTTTTTT
CASSSARATTNEKLFF
>TRBV11-2|-|TRBJ2-4|-
TGTGCCAGCAGAAGAAAGGGGCAGTGGGACAAAAACATTCAGTACTTC
CASRRKGQWDKNIQYF
>TRBV7-9|-|TRBJ1-4|-
TGTGCCAGCAGCAAAGGGGAGGGAACTAATGAAAAACTGTTTTTT
CASSKGEGTNEKLFF
>TRBV6-5|-|TRBJ1-4|-
TGTGCCAGCAGATCCCGGGGAGCTAATGAAAAACTGTTTTTT
CASRSRGANEKLFF
>TRBV10-3|-|TRBJ1-2|-
TGTGCCATCAGTGATGAGTTGGCACAGACACAGTATGGCTACACCTTC
CAISDELAQTQYGYTF
>TRBV5-1|-|TRBJ1-1|-
TGCGCCAGCAGCTTGGCCTCGGGGGACACTGAAGCTTTCTTT
CASSLASGDTEAFF
>TRBV18|TRBD1|TRBJ1-5|-
TGTGCCAGCTCACCCCGGACAGGGGGCAACAATCAGCCCCAGCATTTT
CASSPRTGGNNQPQHF